Listed below are T cell receptor beta chains from one sample, sequenced in a study of TIL therapy for anti-PD-1-resistant metastatic lung cancer. Only in-frame clones appear in the TCRdb table, and some are missing; sequencing was by immunoSEQ multiplex PCR. In the table there are about 100,000 clones, about 71% of which are singletons. The sample here was tumor tissue, taken at baseline. Receptors were obtained from a person between 25 and 80 years old with non-small cell lung cancer. Both conserved end residues are part of each CDR3. The listing skips clone size in some rows; elsewhere it reads once, few, many or a size class.

v_gene	j_gene	abundance	CDR3aa
TRBV7-8	TRBJ2-1	many	CASSSDRGNEQFF
TRBV19	TRBJ2-1	-	CASSIETSDVFQQFF
TRBV30	TRBJ2-3	-	CAWSLSADTQYF
TRBV11-2	TRBJ2-5	-	CASSPQRELETQYF
TRBV5-4	TRBJ2-3	-	CASSLKVAAQDTQYF
TRBV18	TRBJ1-5	-	CASSGDGYQPQHF
TRBV2	TRBJ2-1	-	CASSAERGPAVGRFF
TRBV7-6	TRBJ1-5	-	CASSLGVGSNQPQHF
TRBV11-3	TRBJ2-2	-	CASSPLAGGAGELFF
TRBV6-4	TRBJ1-2	-	CASSDVGGYGYTF
TRBV27	TRBJ2-1	-	CASSEGQGGYNEQFF
TRBV2	TRBJ2-7	-	CASSEAAGVGSYEQYF
TRBV11-3	TRBJ2-3	-	CASSSGTSGGKGDTQYF
TRBV6-6	TRBJ1-6	few	CASTRGTAYESPLHF
TRBV11-2	TRBJ1-2	-	CASSLDGSAYGYTF
TRBV19	TRBJ1-1	few	CASTIWVGDTEAFF
TRBV7-7	TRBJ2-3	few	CASSLAEADTQYF